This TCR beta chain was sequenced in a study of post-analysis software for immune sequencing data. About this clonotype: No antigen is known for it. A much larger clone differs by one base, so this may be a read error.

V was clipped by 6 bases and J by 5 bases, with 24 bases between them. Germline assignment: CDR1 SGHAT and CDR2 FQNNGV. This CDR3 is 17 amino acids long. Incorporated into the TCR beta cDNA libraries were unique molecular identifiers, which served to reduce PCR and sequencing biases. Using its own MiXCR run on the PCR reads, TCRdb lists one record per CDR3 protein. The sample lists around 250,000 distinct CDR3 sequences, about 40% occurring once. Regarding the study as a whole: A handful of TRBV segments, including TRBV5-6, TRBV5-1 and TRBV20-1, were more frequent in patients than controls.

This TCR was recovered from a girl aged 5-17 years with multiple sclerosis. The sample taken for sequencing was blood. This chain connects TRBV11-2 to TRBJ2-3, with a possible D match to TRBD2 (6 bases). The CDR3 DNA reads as TGTGCCAGCAGTTCTACTGCGGGACTCGTCGATGGAGATACGCAGTATTTT. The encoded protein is CASSSTAGLVDGDTQYF.